The entry below describes one TCR beta chain. There is no known antigen for this receptor. No qualities accompany the bases; no much larger clone lies one base away. These data come from a study of T cell changes during pregnancy in multiple sclerosis (dated 2019 in TCRdb). Study-level background: The study examined how the T cell repertoire changed over the course of pregnancy in women with multiple sclerosis.

Receptor libraries were prepared by the immunoSEQ multiplex PCR assay. The immuneACCESS repertoire file appears here via TCRdb, limited to in-frame rearrangements. These files lack a portion of the clones; in checked studies, under half of the deficit traces to unresolved V genes, and the cause of the others is not known. The sample contains around 35,000 clones, 90% of them found a single time. Together, the top ten hold approximately 12% of the sample. From the cysteine through the phenylalanine, the CDR3 covers 16 amino acids. The read is trimmed to its CDR3 DNA, 48 bases read in frame from base 1. In the germline V gene, CDR1 corresponds to SGHVS and CDR2 to FQNEAQ. V loses 1 base at its end and J loses 7 bases; junction bases beyond the gene matches: 7.

The chain links TRBV7-8 with TRBJ2-1, and 10 bases in between align with TRBD2. This sequence was found in a female donor with multiple sclerosis, enrolled in a pregnancy study. Specimen: CD8+ T cells from peripheral blood mononuclear cells, collected in the first trimester of pregnancy. The bases are TGTGCCAGCAGCTTAGTCGGAGCGGGAGGGCCTAATGAGCAGTTCTTC. Its translation is CASSLVGAGGPNEQFF.